Each of the 9 T cell receptor beta chains below was sequenced from the same sample in a study of T cells after yellow fever vaccination. In TCRdb, the 5' RACE reads were re-called with MiXCR into one record per CDR3 protein. The sample has some 560,000 distinct CDR3 sequences; less than 20% are singletons. The starting material was PBMCs, obtained about 5 days after the first yellow fever vaccination. These receptors came from a man between 18 and 29 years old who received the YFV17D yellow fever vaccine.

This chain joins TRBV23-1 and TRBJ2-2; 10 positions agree with TRBD2. TRBV23-1 is designated an ORF whose function remains uncertain. CDR3 length: 15 residues. After removal of 5 bases from V and 4 bases from J, the junction contained 4 bases not matched to a gene. The CDR3 bases are TGCGCCAGCAGTAGGACTAGCGGAAGCACCGGGGAGCTGTTTTTT. It translates to CASSRTSGSTGELFF.

V and J are TRBV19 and TRBJ1-2; weak D call: TRBD1 (6 bases). The CDR3 totals 13 residues. CDR1 and CDR2 (germline): LNHDA, SQIVND (reference sequence). V gave up 1 base and J gave up 5 bases, with 8 bases separating them. This CDR3 is CASSIGTAYGYTF. Written as DNA, the CDR3 is TGTGCCAGTAGTATAGGGACAGCTTATGGCTACACCTTC.

The chain is built from TRBV11-1 and TRBJ2-3; TRBD2 matches at 8 bases. There are 18 residues in the CDR3. CDR1 and CDR2 from the germline V gene are SGHAT and FQDESV (reference sequence). The V and J ends lost 2 bases and 0 bases, in that order; junction bases with no gene match: 10. Here the CDR3 DNA reads TGTGCCAGCAGCTTATCTCTATCGGGGGGGGTAAGCACAGATACGCAGTATTTT. Encoded protein: CASSLSLSGGVSTDTQYF. Full variable domain (outside the CDR3, taken from reference TRBV11-1 and TRBJ2-3): EAEVAQSPRYKITEKSQAVAFWCDPISGHATLYWYRQILGQGPELLVQFQDESVVDDSQLPKDRFSAERLKGVDSTLKIQPAELGDSAMYLCASSLSLSGGVSTDTQYFGPGTRLTVL.

There are a few counts of this clonotype. The CDR3 DNA sequence: TGTGCCAGCAGCCAAGAGGGGGGCTTGACTGAAGCTTTCTTT. Its protein is CASSQEGGLTEAFF. The chain employs TRBV3-1 and TRBJ1-1, with D perhaps matching TRBD1 (6 bases). This CDR3 spans 14 amino acids. The germline V gene encodes CDR1 LGHDT and CDR2 YNNKEL (reference sequence). The V and J ends lost 0 bases and 5 bases respectively, with 10 bases between them.

There are a few counts of this clonotype. The gene calls are TRBV6-1 and TRBJ1-2, with 9 bases fitting TRBD1. V was clipped by 2 bases and J by 6 bases; unmatched bases: 1. The CDR3 is made up of 13 amino acids. CDR1 and CDR2 from the germline V gene are MNHNS and SASEGT. For the CDR3, the DNA is TGTGCCAGCAGTGAACGACAGGGGGATGGCTACACCTTC. The encoded protein is CASSERQGDGYTF.

There are a few counts of this clonotype. V is TRBV5-5 and J is TRBJ2-1; D unresolved. V dropped 2 bases and J dropped 12 bases, with 15 bases sitting between them. The CDR3 is 13 residues long. The germline gives CDR1 SGHKS, CDR2 YYEKEE (reference sequence). The DNA for the CDR3 is TGTGCCAGCAGCTTTTGGCAGACCTCTCGGCAGTTCTTC. Its translation: CASSFWQTSRQFF.

This clonotype occurred once. The chain carries TRBV20-1 and TRBJ2-5; TRBD2 matches at 10 bases. J gave up 5 bases and V 2 bases, and 8 bases lay outside the gene matches. Per germline, CDR1 DFQATT and CDR2 SNEGSKA (reference sequence). The CDR3 covers 15 residues. The CDR3 DNA reads as TGCAGTGCTAGAAGAGGGACTAGCGTTGTCGAGACCCAGTACTTC. This gives the protein CSARRGTSVVETQYF.

This clonotype has a handful of counts. V gene TRBV5-1 combines with J gene TRBJ2-2, with 9 bases that match TRBD2. The ends lost 0 bases at V and 8 bases at J; junction bases unmatched: 2. Per the germline V gene, CDR1 is SGHRS and CDR2 is YFSETQ. The CDR3 totals 14 residues. The DNA for the CDR3 is TGCGCCAGCAGCTTGGATAGCGGGGGAGGGGAGCTGTTTTTT. It translates to CASSLDSGGGELFF. The full variable domain, completed using reference TRBV5-1 and TRBJ2-2, is KAGVTQTPRYLIKTRGQQVTLSCSPISGHRSVSWYQQTPGQGLQFLFEYFSETQRNKGNFPGRFSGRQFSNSRSEMNVSTLELGDSALYLCASSLDSGGGELFFGEGSRLTVL.

V is TRBV5-7 and J is TRBJ2-7, with 8 bases identical to TRBD2. TRBV5-7 is designated an ORF whose function remains uncertain. Trimming took 1 base from V and 0 from J; bases not matched to a gene: 9. The CDR3 loop spans 17 amino acids. The CDR3 loop is CASSLNAGGRSSYEQYV. The CDR3 DNA sequence: TGTGCCAGCAGCTTGAACGCGGGGGGCCGCAGCTCCTACGAGCAGTACGTC.